This T cell receptor beta chain was recovered during a study of cytomegalovirus exposure and HLA in healthy donors. It was with 60 Vbeta and 13 Jbeta primers that the PCR ran. Generated by immunoSEQ multiplex PCR, the TCRdb table keeps only in-frame clones and is missing some. The profile shows 180,000 or so clones, about 88% of them singletons. A note on this clone: The antigen is undetermined.

Study outcomes and limitations: Follow-up analysis seemed to connect common viral pathogens with several of the most significant clusters identified. As was reported, the classifier diagnosed cytomegalovirus status with high specificity and sensitivity.

Germline CDR1 and CDR2: MDHEN and SYDVKM. J gave up 4 bases and V 3 bases, and 7 bases lay outside the gene matches. The CDR3 has 16 amino acids. The TCR comes from a woman aged 30 to 39 in good health and CMV-seronegative. Sequences were obtained from PBMCs. The chain joins TRBV28 to TRBJ1-5; TRBD1 aligns across 9 bases. CDR3 coding DNA: TGTGCCAGCAGTTTGCGGACAGGGGCTTTAAATCAGCCCCAGCATTTT. It translates to CASSLRTGALNQPQHF.